The subject of this entry is one TCR beta chain. Its target is not known. This specimen belongs to a study of T cells in localized non-small cell lung cancer. Trimming pared 8 bases from V and 1 base from J, leaving 7 bases between. Germline V lookup: CDR1 WSHSY, CDR2 SAAADI. The CDR3 consists of 12 residues. Measured with immunoSEQ multiplex PCR; TCRdb has only the in-frame clones, and not every one. The repertoire holds roughly 15,000 clones, with around 90% as singletons. Findings and caveats of the study: Appearance in adjacent lung was seen for a median 57 of the top 100 tumor clones. Owing to sequencing of a solitary tumor region, heterogeneity cannot be discounted. Prolonged overall survival went with higher T cell density in the blood. Compared with tumor, uninvolved adjacent lung displayed greater T cell clonality, ranking highest overall.

The chain carries TRBV10-2 and TRBJ2-3; D gene unclear. The source material was peripheral blood mononuclear cells, sampled before any cancer treatment. This sequence originates from a woman aged 35 to 69 with stage III lung adenocarcinoma. The CDR3 is CASSMRTDTQYF. For the CDR3, the DNA is TGCGCCAGCTCGATGCGCACAGATACGCAGTATTTT.